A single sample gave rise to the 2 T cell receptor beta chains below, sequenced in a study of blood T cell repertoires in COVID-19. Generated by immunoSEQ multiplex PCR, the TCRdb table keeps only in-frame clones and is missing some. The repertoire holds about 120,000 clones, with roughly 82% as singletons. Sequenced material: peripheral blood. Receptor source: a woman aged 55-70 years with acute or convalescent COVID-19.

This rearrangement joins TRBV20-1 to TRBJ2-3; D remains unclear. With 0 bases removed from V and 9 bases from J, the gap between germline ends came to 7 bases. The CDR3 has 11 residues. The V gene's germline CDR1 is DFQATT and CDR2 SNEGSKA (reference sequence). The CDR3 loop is CSARDSPTQYF. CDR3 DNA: TGCAGTGCTAGAGACTCCCCCACGCAGTATTTT.

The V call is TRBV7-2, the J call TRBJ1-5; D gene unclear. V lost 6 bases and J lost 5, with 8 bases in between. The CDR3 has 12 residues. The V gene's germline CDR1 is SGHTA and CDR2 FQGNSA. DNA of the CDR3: TGTGCCAGCAGGGAGCGAGATCAGCCCCAGCATTTT. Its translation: CASRERDQPQHF. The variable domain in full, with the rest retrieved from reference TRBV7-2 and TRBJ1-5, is GAGVSQSPSNKVTEKGKDVELRCDPISGHTALYWYRQSLGQGLEFLIYFQGNSAPDKSGLPSDRFSAERTGGSVSTLTIQRTQQEDSAVYLCASRERDQPQHFGDGTRLSIL.